Listed below are T cell receptor beta chains from one sample, sequenced in a study of blood T cell repertoires in COVID-19. Sequenced by immunoSEQ multiplex PCR; TCRdb stores in-frame clones only, minus some. The table includes 97,000 or so clones, approximately 84% detected once. Sequenced sample: peripheral blood. These receptors were obtained from a man in his 70s with acute or convalescent COVID-19. Both conserved end residues are part of each CDR3. The D gene is left open where the match is weak. For some rows the clone size is stated as once, few or many, or as a class when expanded; others skip it.

cdr3_length	clone_size	v_call	j_call	d_call	cdr3_nt	cdr3_aa
16	NA	TRBV15	TRBJ2-2	NA	TGTGCCACCAGCAGAGATTGGACAGCGAACACCGGGGAGCTGTTTTTT	CATSRDWTANTGELFF
14	NA	TRBV30	TRBJ1-3	NA	TGTGCCTGGGCTAAAAAAGCTACTGGAAACACCATATATTTT	CAWAKKATGNTIYF
14	NA	TRBV5-1	TRBJ1-3	TRBD1	TGCGCCACAACGACAGGGGAACCTGGAAACACCATATATTTT	CATTTGEPGNTIYF
15	NA	TRBV7-9	TRBJ2-2	TRBD1	TGTGCCAGCAGTGCGGGACAGGGCTTAGCCGGGGAGCTGTTTTTT	CASSAGQGLAGELFF
12	NA	TRBV28	TRBJ1-6	NA	TGTGCCAGCAGGATTGCAGGGGCACCCCTCCACTTT	CASRIAGAPLHF
16	NA	TRBV14	TRBJ2-1	TRBD2	TGTGCCAGCAGCGAACCGGGACTAGGCTCCTACAATGAGCAGTTCTTC	CASSEPGLGSYNEQFF
14	NA	TRBV19	TRBJ1-6	TRBD1	TGTGCCAGTAGAAGGGACAGAAACAATTCACCCCTCCACTTT	CASRRDRNNSPLHF
15	NA	TRBV28	TRBJ2-1	TRBD2	TGTGCCAGCAGCGTGATAGCGGGCTCCTACAATGAGCAGTTCTTC	CASSVIAGSYNEQFF
17	NA	TRBV5-4	TRBJ2-2	TRBD2	TGTGCCAGCAGATCAGGACTAGCGGGAGGGAACACCGGGGAGCTGTTTTTT	CASRSGLAGGNTGELFF
14	NA	TRBV28	TRBJ2-1	TRBD2	TGTGCCAGCAGTCCCGGACTAGCGCCCAATGAGCAGTTCTTC	CASSPGLAPNEQFF
15	few	TRBV15	TRBJ2-3	NA	TGTGCCACCAGCAGAGACGATGGGGCCACAGATACGCAGTATTTT	CATSRDDGATDTQYF
13	NA	TRBV5-8	TRBJ2-4	TRBD1	TGTGCCAGCAGCTTCCGGGACAGAAACATTCAGTACTTC	CASSFRDRNIQYF
17	NA	TRBV25-1	TRBJ2-2	NA	TGTGCCAGCAGTGAATACGGGGCGGGGCCGAACACCGGGGAGCTGTTTTTT	CASSEYGAGPNTGELFF
16	NA	TRBV7-3	TRBJ2-1	NA	TGTGCCAGCAGCACACCCATAGGCGGGCGTTTTGGTGAGCAGTTCTTC	CASSTPIGGRFGEQFF
14	NA	TRBV6-6	TRBJ1-1	NA	TGTGCCACCAACCGGGATTCGAGTTCCACTGAAGCTTTCTTT	CATNRDSSSTEAFF
14	once	TRBV18	TRBJ1-4	TRBD1	TGTGCCAGCTCACCAACAGGGGGCTCTGAAAAACTGTTTTTT	CASSPTGGSEKLFF
15	NA	TRBV6-6	TRBJ2-5	NA	TGTGCCAGCAGTTACCTTGGGGGGACAGAAGAGACCCAGTACTTC	CASSYLGGTEETQYF
14	once	TRBV6-6	TRBJ1-1	NA	TGTGCCAGCAGTTACCCACAGGCGAACACTGAAGCTTTCTTT	CASSYPQANTEAFF
18	NA	TRBV11-2	TRBJ1-2	TRBD1	TGTGCCAGCAGCTTAGATGTAGGGACAGGCCGTAATTTTTATGGCTACACCTTC	CASSLDVGTGRNFYGYTF
17	NA	TRBV11-2	TRBJ1-3	TRBD1	TGTGCCAGCAGCTCTCCGCCACGGGACAGGCCATCGAACACCATATATTTT	CASSSPPRDRPSNTIYF
13	once	TRBV6-2/TRBV6-3	TRBJ1-4	NA	TGTGCCAGCAGTTTAAGCAGGGGTGAAAAACTGTTTTTT	CASSLSRGEKLFF
14	NA	TRBV11-1	TRBJ2-3	NA	TGTGCCAGCAGGTTATACAGGGACACAGATACGCAGTATTTT	CASRLYRDTDTQYF
16	NA	TRBV28	TRBJ2-1	NA	TGTGCCAGCAGTTTGTTAGGTCAGGGAACTACCAATGAGCAGTTCTTC	CASSLLGQGTTNEQFF
16	NA	TRBV5-6	TRBJ1-4	TRBD1	TGTGCCAGCAGCTTGCAAGGGACAGCAACTAATGAAAAACTGTTTTTT	CASSLQGTATNEKLFF
14	NA	TRBV15	TRBJ2-7	NA	TGTGCCACCAGGGATGGGGGGAGCTCCTACGAGCAGTACTTC	CATRDGGSSYEQYF
14	few	TRBV5-5	TRBJ1-2	NA	TGTGCCAGCAGCTTGGCAGAGGGTGACTATGGCTACACCTTC	CASSLAEGDYGYTF
15	NA	TRBV6-5	TRBJ1-2	TRBD1	TGTGCCAGCAGGCAGGGGGTAGTACCAAGCTATGGCTACACCTTC	CASRQGVVPSYGYTF
16	NA	TRBV6-5	TRBJ2-1	TRBD2	TGTGCCAGCAGTTACTCTAGCGGGCTTGGGAACAATGAGCAGTTCTTC	CASSYSSGLGNNEQFF
14	NA	TRBV9	TRBJ1-6	NA	TGTGCCAGCAGCGCCGGGACACTTAATTCACCCCTCCACTTT	CASSAGTLNSPLHF
14	NA	TRBV9	TRBJ1-1	NA	TGTGCCAGCAGCGTATCCGCGAGGGAAAATGAAGCTTTCTTT	CASSVSARENEAFF
15	NA	TRBV9	TRBJ2-3	NA	TGTGCCAGCAGCGTAAATGGCCATAGCACAGATACGCAGTATTTT	CASSVNGHSTDTQYF
14	NA	TRBV30	TRBJ1-5	TRBD1	TGTGCCTGGACGGAGGGACAGCATTATCAGCCCCAGCATTTT	CAWTEGQHYQPQHF
17	few	TRBV24-1	TRBJ2-3	TRBD2	TGTGCCACCAGTGATTCCTGGTCGGGAGGGCGCACAGATACGCAGTATTTT	CATSDSWSGGRTDTQYF
14	NA	TRBV9	TRBJ1-6	NA	TGTGCCAGCAGTGGACAAACAAGTAATTCACCCCTCCACTTT	CASSGQTSNSPLHF
15	NA	TRBV2	TRBJ2-1	TRBD2	TGTGCCAGCAGTGAACGACTAGCGGGGTATAATGAGCAGTTCTTC	CASSERLAGYNEQFF
15	NA	TRBV19	TRBJ1-4	NA	TGTGCCAGTAGAGCCACTCAGGGACATAATGAAAAACTGTTTTTT	CASRATQGHNEKLFF
18	NA	TRBV5-6	TRBJ2-1	NA	TGTGCCAGCAGCTTCGAGGTTGTATCGGACAGACCCTACAATGAGCAGTTCTTC	CASSFEVVSDRPYNEQFF
13	NA	TRBV3-1/TRBV3-2	TRBJ2-3	NA	TGTGCCAGCAGCCCAACTTTAGCTGTTACGCAGTATTTT	CASSPTLAVTQYF
16	NA	TRBV6-6	TRBJ1-6	NA	TGTGCCAGCAGTTTACCCCAGCGACGGGGAAATTCACCCCTCCACTTT	CASSLPQRRGNSPLHF
16	few	TRBV7-8	TRBJ1-4	TRBD1	TGTGCCAGCAGCCTCTATTACAGGGGATCTAATGAAAAACTGTTTTTT	CASSLYYRGSNEKLFF
13	NA	TRBV19	TRBJ2-7	TRBD2	TGTGACCAACCGGGACTAGTATGCTACGAGCAGTACTTC	CDQPGLVCYEQYF
14	NA	TRBV19	TRBJ2-3	TRBD1	TGTGCCAGCACGGAAGGACAGGGAGGAGATACGCAGTATTTT	CASTEGQGGDTQYF
14	NA	TRBV6-2/TRBV6-3	TRBJ1-2	NA	TGTGCCAGCAGTTACTCGACCAGGTTGGATGGCTACACCTTC	CASSYSTRLDGYTF
15	NA	TRBV29-1	TRBJ1-2	TRBD1	TGCAGCGGCCAACCCCAGACAGGGCTAAACTATGGCTACACCTTC	CSGQPQTGLNYGYTF
15	few	TRBV18	TRBJ2-1	NA	TGTGCCAGCTCACCTACAGGAAGTCTCGTAAATGAGCAGTTCTTC	CASSPTGSLVNEQFF
17	NA	TRBV4-1	TRBJ2-1	NA	TGCGCCAGCAGCCAACCCCGCCTCCGAGAAACCTACAATGAGCAGTTCTTC	CASSQPRLRETYNEQFF
16	NA	TRBV5-1	TRBJ2-2	TRBD2	TGCGCCAGCAGCTTAAGGACTAGCGGCAACACCGGGGAGCTGTTTTTT	CASSLRTSGNTGELFF
12	once	TRBV12-3/TRBV12-4	TRBJ2-7	NA	TGTGCCAGCAGAACGGGTCGTTACGAGCAGTACTTC	CASRTGRYEQYF
13	NA	TRBV30	TRBJ1-1	NA	TGTGCCTGGACACGATCGACTGGGACTGAAGCTTTCTTT	CAWTRSTGTEAFF
17	NA	TRBV14	TRBJ1-6	TRBD1	TGTGCCAGCAGCCACCCACAGGGGCAAGTGGGGAATTCACCCCTCCACTTT	CASSHPQGQVGNSPLHF
13	NA	TRBV2	TRBJ2-4	TRBD1	TGTGCCAGCAGTCCGGACAGGGGGCGTTTTCAGTACTTC	CASSPDRGRFQYF
16	NA	TRBV18	TRBJ2-1	TRBD1	TGTGCCAGTTCTCCTAAGGGGACAGGGGCTAACAATGAGCAGTTCTTC	CASSPKGTGANNEQFF
13	NA	TRBV6-2/TRBV6-3	TRBJ2-3	NA	TGTGCCAGCAGTCCAACAGGTTTTGATACGCAGTATTTT	CASSPTGFDTQYF
14	NA	TRBV6-5	TRBJ2-6	TRBD2	TGTGCCAGCAAGCGGGATGCGGGGGCCAACGTCCTGACTTTC	CASKRDAGANVLTF
11	NA	TRBV9	TRBJ2-2	NA	TGTGCCAGCAAACAGAACGGGGAGCTGTTTTTT	CASKQNGELFF
17	NA	TRBV14	TRBJ2-1	TRBD2	TGTGCCAGCAGCCAAGATACTAGCGGGACGCTCCGCAATGAGCAGTTCTTC	CASSQDTSGTLRNEQFF